Shown below are 28 T cell receptor beta chains from a single sample sequenced in a study of human T cells and chemical hapten exposure. Sequencing started from total RNA isolated from unfractionated whole blood. TCRdb passed the 5' RACE reads through MiXCR, listing each CDR3 protein once. The table shows about 80,000 distinct CDR3 sequences, with 6% to 8.5% occurring only once. The receptors were sampled from a male donor in good health.

The V and J genes are TRBV4-1 and TRBJ2-7; D may be TRBD1 (5 bases). The germline CDR1 and CDR2 sequences are MGHRA and YSYEKL. V lost 2 bases, J lost 7 bases, and 18 bases lay in between. The CDR3 is made up of 15 amino acids. The CDR3 protein is CASSQTLAGLREQYF. As DNA, the CDR3 is TGCGCCAGCAGCCAAACCCTCGCAGGGCTCCGGGAGCAGTACTTC.

This clonotype was detected many times. The chain couples TRBV27 to TRBJ2-3, with 8 bases identical to TRBD1. The CDR3 sequence is 15 residues long. Losses at the gene ends were 5 bases for V and 6 bases for J; bases not matched to a gene: 10. Germline assignment: CDR1 MNHEY and CDR2 SMNVEV (reference sequence). CDR3: CASSQTDRGLDTQYF. CDR3 bases: TGTGCCAGCAGTCAAACAGACAGGGGACTTGATACGCAGTATTTT.

At least ten counts were recorded for this clonotype. The chain carries TRBV20-1 and TRBJ2-5; D uncertain. Looked up from germline, CDR1 is DFQATT and CDR2 is SNEGSKA (reference sequence). The CDR3 covers 12 residues. Trimming removed 7 bases at V and 2 bases at J, with 11 bases between. CDR3 in amino acids: CSVPFNQETQYF. As DNA, the CDR3 is TGCAGTGTGCCGTTTAATCAAGAGACCCAGTACTTC.

This clonotype appeared many times. This chain connects TRBV6-5 to TRBJ2-7; 8 bases are shared with TRBD1. V trimming: 2 bases; J trimming: 5 bases; junction bases outside the gene matches: 8. The CDR3 has 15 amino acids. Germline loops: CDR1 MNHEY, CDR2 SVGAGI. CDR3 sequence reads: CASSYHRTGPDEQYF. CDR3 nucleotide sequence: TGTGCCAGCAGTTACCACCGGACAGGGCCTGACGAGCAGTACTTC.

The rearrangement links TRBV12-5 to TRBJ2-1; D call uncertain. CDR1 is LGHNT and CDR2 is FRNRAP in the germline V gene. V dropped 1 base and J dropped 5 bases, with 6 bases sitting between them. CDR3 length: 13 amino acids. Written as DNA, the CDR3 is TGTGCTAGTGGTTTGGCGAACAACAATGAGCAGTTCTTC. Translated, it gives CASGLANNNEQFF. The entire variable domain, with the rest obtained from reference TRBV12-5 and TRBJ2-1, is as follows: DARVTQTPRHKVTEMGQEVTMRCQPILGHNTVFWYRQTMMQGLELLAYFRNRAPLDDSGMPKDRFSAEMPDATLATLKIQPSEPRDSAVYFCASGLANNNEQFFGPGTRLTVL.

This chain joins TRBV12-5 and TRBJ2-1; D is tentatively TRBD1 or TRBD2 (5 bases each). Trimming removed 5 bases from V and 10 bases from J, with 15 bases in between. The CDR3 has 13 amino acids. Germline V lookup: CDR1 LGHNT, CDR2 FRNRAP. CDR3 nucleotides: TGTGCTAGTGGTCGGGACCAGGGTCCGGAGCAGTTCTTC. Its translation: CASGRDQGPEQFF. The entire variable domain, with the rest obtained from reference TRBV12-5 and TRBJ2-1, is as follows: DARVTQTPRHKVTEMGQEVTMRCQPILGHNTVFWYRQTMMQGLELLAYFRNRAPLDDSGMPKDRFSAEMPDATLATLKIQPSEPRDSAVYFCASGRDQGPEQFFGPGTRLTVL.

This clonotype was seen a few times. The rearrangement uses TRBV5-4 and TRBJ1-1; D perhaps matches TRBD1 (5 bases). Trimming pared 0 bases from V and 2 bases from J, leaving 17 bases between. This CDR3 has 17 residues. Germline V gene lookup returns CDR1 SGHNT and CDR2 YYREEE (reference sequence). The chain's CDR3 is CASSLGVSGYQNTEAFF. The CDR3 region has the DNA TGTGCCAGCAGCTTGGGGGTGTCAGGGTACCAAAACACTGAAGCTTTCTTT.

This clonotype was seen more than once but under ten times. The chain has TRBV7-4 and TRBJ2-2; TRBD2 matches at 11 bases. Germline V lookup: CDR1 SGHVT, CDR2 SQSDAQ. CDR3 length: 15 residues. The trim removed 4 bases at V and 6 bases at J, leaving 4 bases unmatched. CDR3: CASSCGTSGPGELFF. DNA for the CDR3: TGTGCCAGCAGCTGCGGGACTAGCGGCCCCGGGGAGCTGTTTTTT.

In its sample, this clonotype was seen many times. This chain joins TRBV5-1 and TRBJ2-1; no clear D. Trimming stripped 4 bases from V and 14 bases from J, with 19 bases between. The V gene's germline CDR1 is SGHRS and CDR2 YFSETQ. CDR3 length equals 13 residues. DNA for the CDR3: TGCGCCAGCAGCCCCCGAGGCAACGGTCAGGAGTTCTTC. Its translation is CASSPRGNGQEFF.

The chain couples TRBV2 to TRBJ2-5; D possibly corresponds to TRBD1 (5 bases). Germline V CDR1 and CDR2: SNHLY, FYNNEI. The CDR3 extends over 15 amino acids. Trimming took off 0 bases at V and 4 bases at J, with 12 bases between the two ends. Here the CDR3 DNA reads TGTGCCAGCAGTGAAGCGCTTGGCAGGGCAGAGACCCAGTACTTC. Translation gives CASSEALGRAETQYF.

The chain employs TRBV2 and TRBJ2-1, with TRBD2 identical over 8 bases. V lost 3 bases, J lost 0 bases, and 7 bases stayed unmatched. The CDR3 is 17 residues long. Germline values: CDR1 SNHLY, CDR2 FYNNEI. For the CDR3, the DNA is TGTGCCAGCAGTGACGGGCTAGCGGGCCTCTCCTACAATGAGCAGTTCTTC. Amino acid sequence: CASSDGLAGLSYNEQFF.

With regard to this clonotype: This clone may be a read error of a much larger clone one base away. This rearrangement joins TRBV7-6 to TRBJ2-7; 7 bases align to TRBD1. From germline, CDR1 is SGHVS and CDR2 FNYEAQ. The CDR3 totals 15 residues. CDR3 loop: CPSSLGQGVSYEQYF. Here the CDR3 DNA reads TGTCCCAGCAGCTTAGGGCAGGGGGTCTCCTACGAGCAGTACTTC.

The V and J genes are TRBV10-3 and TRBJ2-3; D call uncertain. The CDR3 covers 14 residues. Germline loops: CDR1 ENHRY, CDR2 SYGVKD. The V end lost 3 bases, the J end lost 4 bases, and 11 bases lay between the germline ends. CDR3 sequence: CAISELRRADTQYF. The CDR3 nucleotides are TGTGCCATCAGTGAACTGAGACGAGCAGATACGCAGTATTTT.

At least ten counts were recorded for this clonotype. V is TRBV18 and J is TRBJ2-7, with D perhaps matching TRBD1 or TRBD2 (5 bases each). The V gene lost 2 bases and the J gene lost 3 bases, with 17 bases spanning the gap. This CDR3 spans 16 amino acids. The germline CDR1 and CDR2 sequences are KGHSH and LQKENI. CDR3 loop: CASSPSMGRTIYEQYF. The CDR3 DNA reads TGTGCCAGCTCACCATCTATGGGACGTACAATCTACGAGCAGTACTTC.

Many counts were recorded for this clonotype. V usage is TRBV6-5 and J usage is TRBJ2-3; no firm D call. Germline V lookup: CDR1 MNHEY, CDR2 SVGAGI. This CDR3 has 11 amino acids. V lost 8 bases and J lost 7, with 10 bases in between. The DNA of the CDR3 is TGTGCCAGCGGACCAAAACATACGCAGTATTTT. Translating it yields CASGPKHTQYF.

This clonotype was seen ten or more times. This chain links TRBV20-1 with TRBJ2-7; 9 bases agree with TRBD1. CDR3 length equals 14 residues. In germline, CDR1 is DFQATT, CDR2 SNEGSKA (reference sequence). Unmatched junction bases numbered 9, after V lost 6 bases and J lost 3 bases. In DNA, the CDR3 is TGCAGTGCGCACAGGGGGCTGTTGGGCTACGAGCAGTACTTC. Its translation is CSAHRGLLGYEQYF.

This clonotype was counted at least ten times. V gene TRBV12-3 or TRBV12-4 combines with J gene TRBJ2-6, with D perhaps TRBD2 (5 bases). Trimming cost V 1 base and J 1 base, with 17 bases left between them. There are 19 residues in the CDR3. CDR3 coding DNA: TGTGCCAGCAGTTTAGGGAGGAACAGAGCCCGTTCTGGGGCCAACGTCCTGACTTTC. Protein sequence: CASSLGRNRARSGANVLTF.

This clonotype occurred a few times. An end of the junction differs from the germline gene, which may be a read error. The J gene is TRBJ2-1, the V gene TRBV29-1; D is perhaps TRBD2 (6 bases). The CDR3 length is 13 residues. Germline V gene sequence: CDR1 SQVTM, CDR2 ANQGSEA. The CDR3 sequence: CSAETGEYNEQFF. CDR3 sequence (DNA): TGCAGCGCTGAAACGGGGGAATACAATGAGCAGTTCTTC.

This clonotype has at least ten counts. The chain is built from TRBV11-1 and TRBJ2-7; 8 bases align to TRBD1. CDR3 length: 13 residues. V lost 5 bases to trimming and J lost 6 bases; unmatched junction nucleotides: 6. In germline, CDR1 is SGHAT, CDR2 FQDESV (reference sequence). The CDR3 nucleotides are TGTGCCAGCAGCCGCGACAGGGGTGCCGAGCAGTACTTC. This sequence encodes CASSRDRGAEQYF.

This clonotype has only a few counts. CDR3 in DNA: TGCGCCAGCAGCCAAGAGGCCACCGCCGGTCGTAACTATGGCTACACCTTC. This encodes CASSQEATAGRNYGYTF. The chain links TRBV4-3 to TRBJ1-2; D unclear. The CDR3 totals 17 residues. Trimming stripped 0 bases from V and 1 base from J, with 15 bases between. CDR1 is LGHNA, CDR2 YSLEER, per germline.

This clonotype was recorded at least ten times. The V call is TRBV7-2, the J call TRBJ1-1; 7 positions match TRBD1. This CDR3 has 14 amino acids. V was pared by 4 bases and J by 3 bases, with 5 bases of the junction left unmatched. The germline V gene has CDR1 SGHTA and CDR2 FQGNSA. This CDR3 is CASSSPGQYTEAFF. DNA of the CDR3: TGTGCCAGCAGCTCACCGGGACAGTACACTGAAGCTTTCTTT.

J is TRBJ2-3 and V is TRBV9, with a weak D call TRBD2 (5 bases). Germline V lookup: CDR1 SGDLS, CDR2 YYNGEE. Between the trimmed V and J ends, which lost 2 bases and 0 bases, there was a span of 7 bases. The CDR3 sequence is 14 residues long. The CDR3 DNA follows: TGTGCCAGCAGCGTCACGGGGAGCACAGATACGCAGTATTTT. It codes for CASSVTGSTDTQYF.

The rearrangement joins TRBV7-9 to TRBJ2-7; D possibly corresponds to TRBD1 (6 bases). CDR1 SEHNR and CDR2 FQNEAQ come from the germline V gene (reference sequence). This CDR3 is built from 15 residues. The V end lost 7 bases, the J end lost 3 bases, and 19 bases lay between the germline ends. CDR3: CASTPSVGRGYEQYF. As DNA, the CDR3 is TGTGCCAGCACCCCATCGGTAGGCAGGGGCTACGAGCAGTACTTC.

In its sample, this clonotype was seen a few times. The chain couples TRBV5-6 to TRBJ2-1; D gene ambiguous. The germline V gene encodes CDR1 SGHDT and CDR2 YYEEEE. The CDR3 is 16 residues long. V was shortened by 4 bases and J by 1 base, with 15 bases between the two germline ends. The CDR3 reads CASSLPNGRSYNEQFF. Here the CDR3 DNA reads TGTGCCAGCAGCCTCCCCAACGGAAGATCCTACAATGAGCAGTTCTTC.

The count of this clonotype is one. The chain combines TRBV30 with TRBJ1-1; 7 bases line up with TRBD1. Germline CDR1 reads GTSNPN; CDR2 reads SVGIG (reference sequence). Losses at the gene ends were 5 bases for V and 1 base for J; bases not matched to a gene: 4. The CDR3 runs to 13 residues. DNA for the CDR3: TGTGCCTGGGACAGGGATCGGAACACTGAAGCTTTCTTT. It is translated as CAWDRDRNTEAFF.

This clonotype was seen many times. The chain is built from TRBV7-2 and TRBJ2-6; D not resolved. The CDR3 covers 17 residues. CDR1 SGHTA and CDR2 FQGNSA come from the germline V gene. Trimming cost V 1 base and J 1 base, with 11 bases left between them. The CDR3 bases are TGTGCCAGCAGCTTAGTACCCCAGGAATCTGGGGCCAACGTCCTGACTTTC. This translates into CASSLVPQESGANVLTF.

This clonotype showed up many times. The gene calls are TRBV7-3 and TRBJ1-1, with 11 nucleotides matching TRBD1. The trim removed 5 bases at V and 4 bases at J, leaving 3 bases unmatched. The CDR3 sequence is 14 residues long. Germline V gives CDR1 SGHTA, CDR2 FQGTGA. CDR3 in amino acids: CASSGGTGGTEAFF. The CDR3 DNA reads TGTGCCAGCAGCGGGGGGACAGGGGGCACTGAAGCTTTCTTT.

In this sample, this clonotype turned up many times. The J gene is TRBJ2-1, the V gene TRBV6-5; TRBD1 matches 8 bases. Looked up from germline, CDR1 is MNHEY and CDR2 is SVGAGI. Losses at the gene ends were 6 bases for V and 10 bases for J; bases not matched to a gene: 8. The CDR3 length is 13 residues. The CDR3 is CASRLPTGDEQFF. In nucleotides, the CDR3 is TGTGCCAGCAGACTACCGACAGGGGACGAGCAGTTCTTC.